The clone carrying this T cell receptor (beta chain) was seen a few times. Its antigen is unidentified. This specimen belongs to a study of CD8 T cells in ankylosing spondylitis. Notes on the study in general: Seemingly characteristic of ankylosing spondylitis blood was a TCR beta motif consisting of 7 or 8 highly homologous variants. With a CD8+ phenotype, disease-linked clones were relatively rare in peripheral blood.

In germline, CDR1 is LNHDA, CDR2 SQIVND (reference sequence). This CDR3 contains 15 residues. V lost 7 bases, J lost 0 bases, and 6 bases stayed unmatched. In making TCR beta libraries, quantitative 5'-RACE with molecular barcodes was used. TCRdb fed the 5' RACE reads into MiXCR, producing one record per CDR3 protein. The data contain 670,000 or so distinct CDR3 sequences, around a fifth of them seen just once; the ten biggest clones take up approximately 18%. This chain joins TRBV19 and TRBJ1-5, with 7 bases identical to TRBD1. The source of this sequence is a male donor with ankylosing spondylitis. Source material: blood, either unsorted or a sorted T cell fraction (not recorded which). CDR3 DNA: TGTGCCAGTACCCTCGACAGGGCTAGCAATCAGCCCCAGCATTTT. This encodes CASTLDRASNQPQHF. The full variable domain, in which reference TRBV19 and TRBJ1-5 provide the parts outside the CDR3, is DGGITQSPKYLFRKEGQNVTLSCEQNLNHDAMYWYRQDPGQGLRLIYYSQIVNDFQKGDIAEGYSVSREKKESFPLTVTSAQKNPTAFYLCASTLDRASNQPQHFGDGTRLSIL.